This TCR beta chain was recorded in a study of CD8+ T cells in alopecia areata (dated by TCRdb to between 2018 and 2020). Study-wide context: The treated patients, all with moderate-to-severe alopecia areata, were enrolled in an open-label pilot trial of oral tofacitinib given at 5 to 10 mg twice daily. Patients received tofacitinib for 6 to 18 months and were then followed off drug for 6 months to check for delayed response and recurrence. The SALT score, which quantifies the percentage of affected scalp surface area, was used to measure disease severity in treated patients. The study used high-throughput TCRbeta sequencing to examine T cell clonal expansion in alopecia areata, in both the C3H/HeJ mouse model and human patients. On the human side, TCRbeta sequencing was run on scalp tissue and on sorted CD4+ and CD8+ peripheral blood T cells from healthy controls and from alopecia areata patients with either patchy or totalis/universalis disease. Biopsies were taken from tofacitinib-treated patients at baseline and at 4 and 24 weeks of treatment, and a later scalp biopsy was taken in several of the tofacitinib-treated patients. Scalp clonality was compared among normal scalp (n=4), patchy alopecia areata scalp (n=8), and alopecia totalis/universalis scalp (n=8). RNA was obtained with the PAXgene miRNA kit for fixed scalp, the miRNeasy kit for PBMCs, and the RNeasy kit for mouse skin. immunoSEQ multiplex PCR using 35 Vbeta forward primers and 13 Jbeta reverse primers was used to amplify TCRbeta CDR3 regions.

What the study reported, not specific to this receptor: Many expanded lesional clones persisted in scalp and blood during tofacitinib treatment, which may partly explain relapse after stopping treatment. TCR sequences shared between patients were less clear than in mice, possibly partly because of HLA diversity in the patient population. Because the treated cohort was small and had just a single nonresponder, larger studies are needed to establish links between baseline CD8+ expansion and response. Tofacitinib significantly decreased scalp clonality and the number of expanded CD8+ clones among the top 100 scalp clones. Lesional scalp, especially in alopecia totalis/universalis, showed higher clonality and more expanded CD8+ clones than normal scalp, suggesting antigenic drive. Unlike mouse skin, where gammadelta T cells dominate, normal human skin contains resident alphabeta T cells that get sequenced too, which complicates analysis of the scalp TCR repertoire.

In the case of this clone: Its cognate antigen has yet to be identified. Base qualities are not provided; no much larger clone lies one nucleotide away.

The library was produced with the immunoSEQ multiplex PCR assay. For TCR sequencing, RNA was extracted from every sample and reverse transcribed into cDNA to serve as template. First-strand cDNA was synthesized with SuperScript III using a 2:1 mix of oligo-dT and random hexamers. Amplification bias was assessed with a synthetic immune receptor repertoire, and residual bias was removed computationally. The paper's data handling went like this. After raw reads were preprocessed to remove errors, the CDR3 was defined following IMGT conventions as running from the conserved cysteine to phenylalanine. Clonality was calculated as 1 minus Shannon entropy normalized by log2 of the number of productive unique TCRs. Whether scalp clones were CD4 or CD8 was inferred by matching scalp TCRbeta sequences against CD4 and CD8 repertoires sorted from blood. TCRdb carries this immuneACCESS record with in-frame sequences only. Its versions omit some clonotypes, under half of them owing to an unresolved V gene in the studies checked, with the rest unexplained. The DNA was the basis for D and trimming; V, J and clone size are from that table. Recorded for this sample are 95,000 to 150,000 clones; more than 45% of them occurred a single time. Jointly, the top ten make up roughly 0.5% of the sample.

In light of the paper, this sample's time point label describes: less than five weeks on oral tofacitinib. The intended sense of this specimen's treatment or condition label: oral pan-JAK inhibitor, 5-10 mg twice daily. Peripheral blood and lesional scalp punch biopsies were obtained from patients with alopecia areata. PBMCs were isolated by density centrifugation and stained for CD3, CD4 and CD8, and CD4+ and CD8+ T cells were sorted on a FACSAria. Material: CD4+ T cells sorted from blood, obtained at week 4, from a patient treated with tofacitinib. The TCR sequence derives from a human donor with alopecia areata.

The DNA reads as follows: TGTGCCTGGAGTCTGGGACAGGGTCATGAAAAACTGTTTTTT. This gives the protein CAWSLGQGHEKLFF. The rearranged chain carries TRBV30 and TRBJ1-4, with 9 bases aligning to TRBD1. For this chain, trimming is 2 bases at the V end and 6 bases at the J end, and the number of junction bases without a gene match is 4. The CDR3 sequence holds 14 residues, the cysteine and phenylalanine included. Only the CDR3 part of the read is kept: 42 bases, read in frame from the first base. For CDR1 and CDR2, the germline V gene (reference sequence) lists GTSNPN and SVGIG.